Sequencing of this T cell receptor beta chain was carried out in a study of shared clonotypes between healthy human individuals. General study points: Across a handful of donors, naive CD4 shared roughly 5%, naive CD8 about 3.2%, memory CD4 roughly 2.3%, memory CD8 approximately 0.4%. Large depth notwithstanding, sorted-subset sequencing proved incomplete by rarefaction.

Here immunoSEQ multiplex PCR was the method, and the copy in TCRdb shows in-frame clones only, minus some. The sample lists hundreds of thousands of clones; roughly 70% were seen once. Partitioning of CD4+ cells yielded a CD45RA+ naive subset and a CD45RA-negative memory subset. A note on this clone: Antigen unknown.

V lost 6 bases, J lost 2 bases, and 4 bases stayed unmatched. Germline values: CDR1 SQVTM, CDR2 ANQGSEA. The CDR3 totals 13 residues. The chain couples TRBV29-1 to TRBJ2-1; 7 bases line up with TRBD2. Specimen: memory CD4+ T cells sorted from blood. The subset: CD45RA-negative fraction. The TCR sequence derives from a woman in her 30s in good health. The CDR3 nucleotides read TGCAGCGTGAGCGGGGTGACCTACAATGAGCAGTTCTTC. This encodes CSVSGVTYNEQFF.